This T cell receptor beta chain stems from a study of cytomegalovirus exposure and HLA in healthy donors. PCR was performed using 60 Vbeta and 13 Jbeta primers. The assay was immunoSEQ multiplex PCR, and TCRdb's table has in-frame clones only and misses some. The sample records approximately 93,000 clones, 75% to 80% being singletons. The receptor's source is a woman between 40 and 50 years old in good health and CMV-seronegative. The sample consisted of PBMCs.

The CDR3 sequence is CASKRDQTWEAFF. CDR3 sequence (DNA): TGTGCCAGCAAACGGGATCAGACATGGGAAGCTTTCTTT. The chain is built from TRBV2 and TRBJ1-1, with D hard to call. This CDR3 comprises 13 residues. From germline, CDR1 is SNHLY and CDR2 FYNNEI. Trimming pared 7 bases from V and 8 bases from J, leaving 17 bases between. Combining the CDR3 with reference TRBV2 and TRBJ1-1 gives the whole variable domain EPEVTQTPSHQVTQMGQEVILRCVPISNHLYFYWYRQILGQKVEFLVSFYNNEISEKSEIFDDQFSVERPDGSNFTLKIRSTKLEDSAMYFCASKRDQTWEAFFGQGTRLTVV.